This T cell receptor beta chain stems from a study of T-cell reconstitution after alpha-beta-depleted transplantation in children. During its preparation, the TCRbeta library received unique molecular identifiers. TCRdb ran MiXCR on the PCR reads and lists one entry per CDR3 protein. The table has some 640,000 distinct CDR3 sequences, 16% seen once. The CDR3 contains 16 residues. The germline gives CDR1 DFQATT, CDR2 SNEGSKA (reference sequence). Trimming took off 6 bases at V and 2 bases at J, with 21 bases between the two ends. This clonotype showed up many times. The material was PBMCs from the stem cell graft donor, obtained from the stem cell graft. The rearrangement joins TRBV20-1 to TRBJ2-3, with D maybe TRBD2 (7 bases). The clonotype originates from a human donor who donated a stem cell graft to a child with acute myeloid leukemia. The CDR3 here is CSAPAGGALSTDTQYF. CDR3 bases: TGCAGTGCCCCGGCTGGGGGGGCGTTATCCACAGATACGCAGTATTTT.